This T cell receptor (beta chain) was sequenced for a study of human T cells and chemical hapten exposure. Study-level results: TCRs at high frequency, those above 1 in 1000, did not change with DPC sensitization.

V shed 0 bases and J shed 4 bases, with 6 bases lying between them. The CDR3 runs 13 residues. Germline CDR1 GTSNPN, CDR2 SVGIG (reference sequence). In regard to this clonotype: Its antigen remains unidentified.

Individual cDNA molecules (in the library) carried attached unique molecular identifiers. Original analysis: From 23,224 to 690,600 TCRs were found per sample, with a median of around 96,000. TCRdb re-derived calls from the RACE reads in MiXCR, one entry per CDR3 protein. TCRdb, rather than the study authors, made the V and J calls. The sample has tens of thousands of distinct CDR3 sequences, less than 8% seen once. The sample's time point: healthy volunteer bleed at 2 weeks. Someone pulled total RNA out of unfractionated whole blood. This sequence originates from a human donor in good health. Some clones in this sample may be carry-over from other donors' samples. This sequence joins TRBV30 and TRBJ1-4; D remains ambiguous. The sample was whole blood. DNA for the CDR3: TGTGCCTGGAGTGTACGCTTTAATGAAAAACTGTTTTTT. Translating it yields CAWSVRFNEKLFF.